This T cell receptor (beta chain) was sequenced in a study of T-cell reconstitution after alpha-beta-depleted transplantation in children. This clonotype was seen more than once but under ten times. Germline lookup yields CDR1 MNHEY and CDR2 SMNVEV (reference sequence). CDR3 length equals 13 residues. V shed 6 bases, J shed 6 bases, and the junction held 3 bases outside the gene matches. Unique molecular identifiers were used to barcode this TCRbeta library. TCRdb re-called the PCR reads through MiXCR, storing one row per CDR3 protein. The sample has hundreds of thousands of distinct CDR3 sequences, around 10% seen once.

Specimen: PBMCs from the stem cell graft donor, collected from the stem cell graft. V gene TRBV27 combines with J gene TRBJ1-5, with 9 bases aligning to TRBD1. The clonotype originates from a human donor who donated a stem cell graft to a child with acute lymphoblastic leukemia. CDR3 coding DNA: TGTGCCAGCAGCCCGGACAGGGGTCAGCCCCAGCATTTT. It is translated as CASSPDRGQPQHF.